The clone carrying this T cell receptor beta chain was observed a single time. This record comes from a study of blood T cell repertoires in COVID-19. Study overall: Collection of acute and convalescent COVID-19 samples took place in the United States, Italy and Spain. T cells, B-cell-depleted T cells, or PBMCs supplied cDNA or gDNA.

Original handling: Researchers report that nucleated cell counts were estimated from reference gene primer amplification. TCRdb's table, derived via immunoSEQ multiplex PCR, lists solely in-frame clones and lacks some. V and J calls and clone size are as listed in that table; D and trimming were resolved from the DNA. The sample shows about 250,000 clones, about four fifths of them seen only once. The CDR3 runs to 16 residues. Per germline, CDR1 SGHVS and CDR2 FQNEAQ. Trimming left V 3 bases short and J 0 bases short, with 12 bases between. The chain links TRBV7-8 to TRBJ1-5, with D perhaps matching TRBD1 (5 bases). This receptor was obtained from an elderly man with acute or convalescent COVID-19. Input material: peripheral blood. The CDR3 bases are TGTGCCAGCAGCTTGACAGCAGGGTATAGCAATCAGCCCCAGCATTTT. Protein product: CASSLTAGYSNQPQHF.